This entry concerns a single T cell receptor (beta chain). The antigen is unknown. The data were obtained in a study of early T cells in non-severe SARS-CoV-2 infection. Study background: Bulk RNA from unsorted whole blood was sequenced; chains were unpaired. General study points: In VDJdb matching, anti-spike CD8 responses were favored while private and CD4 specificities went missing.

The ends were cut back, 1 base at V and 6 bases at J, with 3 bases in the middle. The CDR3 consists of 12 residues. Germline CDR1 is SGHTA and CDR2 is FQGTGA. Researchers attached unique molecular identifiers to individual cDNA molecules. Each CDR3 protein is one row after TCRdb ran MiXCR on the 5' RACE reads. The sample lists tens of thousands of distinct CDR3 sequences, roughly an eighth occurring once. Input material: whole blood. The sequence came from an adult who was a healthcare worker with PCR-confirmed SARS-CoV-2 infection or an uninfected control (not recorded which). V usage is TRBV7-3 and J usage is TRBJ2-2, with unresolved D. The CDR3 DNA sequence: TGTGCCAGCAGCTTAAATCCCGGGGAGCTGTTTTTT. Translated, it gives CASSLNPGELFF. Combining the CDR3 with reference TRBV7-3 and TRBJ2-2 gives the whole variable domain GAGVSQTPSNKVTEKGKYVELRCDPISGHTALYWYRQSLGQGPEFLIYFQGTGAADDSGLPNDRFFAVRPEGSVSTLKIQRTERGDSAVYLCASSLNPGELFFGEGSRLTVL.